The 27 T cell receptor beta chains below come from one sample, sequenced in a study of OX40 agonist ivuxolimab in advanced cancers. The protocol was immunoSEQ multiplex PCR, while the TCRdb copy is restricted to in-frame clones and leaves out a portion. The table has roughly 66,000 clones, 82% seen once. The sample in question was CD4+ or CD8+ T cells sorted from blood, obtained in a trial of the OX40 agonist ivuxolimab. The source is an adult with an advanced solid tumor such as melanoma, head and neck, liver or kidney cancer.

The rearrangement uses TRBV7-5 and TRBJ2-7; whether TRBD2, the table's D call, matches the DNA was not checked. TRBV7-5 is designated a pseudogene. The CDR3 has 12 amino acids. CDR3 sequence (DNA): TGTGTCAGAAGCTTTAGCTCCTACGAGCAGTACTTC. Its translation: CVRSFSSYEQYF.

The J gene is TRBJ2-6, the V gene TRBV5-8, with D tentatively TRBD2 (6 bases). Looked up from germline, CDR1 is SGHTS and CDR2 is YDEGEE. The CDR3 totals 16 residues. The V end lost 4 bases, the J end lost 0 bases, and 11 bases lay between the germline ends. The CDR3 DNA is TGTGCCAGCAGCCTAGCGATGTACTCTGGGGCCAACGTCCTGACTTTC. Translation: CASSLAMYSGANVLTF.

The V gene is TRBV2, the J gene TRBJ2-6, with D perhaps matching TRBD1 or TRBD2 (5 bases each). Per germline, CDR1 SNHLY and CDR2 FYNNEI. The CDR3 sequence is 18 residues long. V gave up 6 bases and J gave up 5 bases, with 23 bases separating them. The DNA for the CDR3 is TGTGCCAGCAGGATCAAAACCTCCGGGACCGCCAGGGCCAACGTCCTGACTTTC. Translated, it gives CASRIKTSGTARANVLTF.

CDR3 sequence reads: CASSFGGETQYF. The CDR3 DNA is TGTGCCAGCAGCTTCGGCGGTGAGACCCAGTACTTC. V and J are TRBV11-3 and TRBJ2-5, with unresolved D. V lost 3 bases and J lost 5, with 7 bases in between. The V gene's germline CDR1 is SGHNT and CDR2 YENEEA. The CDR3 is 12 residues long.

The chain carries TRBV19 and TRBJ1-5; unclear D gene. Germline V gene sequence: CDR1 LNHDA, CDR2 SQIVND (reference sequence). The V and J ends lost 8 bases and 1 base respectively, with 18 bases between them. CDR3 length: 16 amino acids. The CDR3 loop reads CASGTAGQLSNQPQHF. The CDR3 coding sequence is TGTGCCAGTGGTACCGCCGGGCAACTAAGCAATCAGCCCCAGCATTTT.

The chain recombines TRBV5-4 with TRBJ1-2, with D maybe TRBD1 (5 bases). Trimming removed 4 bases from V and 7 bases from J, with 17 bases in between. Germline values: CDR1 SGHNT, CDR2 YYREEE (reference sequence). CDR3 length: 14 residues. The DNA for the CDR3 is TGTGCCAGCAGCCAGCCTGGGGGGGGAGGTGGCTACACCTTC. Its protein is CASSQPGGGGGYTF.

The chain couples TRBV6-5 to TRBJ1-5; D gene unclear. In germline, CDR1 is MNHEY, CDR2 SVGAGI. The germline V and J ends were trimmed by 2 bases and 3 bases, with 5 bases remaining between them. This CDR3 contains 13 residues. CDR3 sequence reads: CASSYTVNQPQHF. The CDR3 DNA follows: TGTGCCAGCAGTTACACAGTCAATCAGCCCCAGCATTTT.

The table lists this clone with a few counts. This CDR3 reads CATKRGGLVNEQFF. In nucleotides, the CDR3 is TGTGCCACAAAGCGTGGGGGACTAGTGAATGAGCAGTTCTTC. The J gene is TRBJ2-1, the V gene TRBV19; 8 bases map to TRBD2. CDR3 length: 14 residues. The ends lost 10 bases at V and 7 bases at J; junction bases unmatched: 12. Germline V gene lookup returns CDR1 LNHDA and CDR2 SQIVND (reference sequence). Looking up the rest from reference TRBV19 and TRBJ2-1 gives the full variable domain: DGGITQSPKYLFRKEGQNVTLSCEQNLNHDAMYWYRQDPGQGLRLIYYSQIVNDFQKGDIAEGYSVSREKKESFPLTVTSAQKNPTAFYLCATKRGGLVNEQFFGPGTRLTVL.

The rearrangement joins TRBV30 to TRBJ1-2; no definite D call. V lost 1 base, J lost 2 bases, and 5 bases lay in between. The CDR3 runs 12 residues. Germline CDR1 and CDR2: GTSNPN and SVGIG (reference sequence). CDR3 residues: CAWSAGNYGYTF. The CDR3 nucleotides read TGTGCCTGGAGTGCGGGAAACTATGGCTACACCTTC.

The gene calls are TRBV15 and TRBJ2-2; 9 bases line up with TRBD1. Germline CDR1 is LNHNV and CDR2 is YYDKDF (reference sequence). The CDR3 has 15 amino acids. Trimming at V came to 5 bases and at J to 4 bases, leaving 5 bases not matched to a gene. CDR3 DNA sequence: TGTGCCACCAGCCGGGACAGGGATTCCACCGGGGAGCTGTTTTTT. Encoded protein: CATSRDRDSTGELFF.

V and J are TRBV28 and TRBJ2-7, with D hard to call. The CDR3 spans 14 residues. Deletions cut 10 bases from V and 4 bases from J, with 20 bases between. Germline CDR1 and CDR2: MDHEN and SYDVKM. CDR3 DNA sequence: TGTGCCACGCGAAGGGCCATCTTCGGGTACGAGCAGTACTTC. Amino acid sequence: CATRRAIFGYEQYF.

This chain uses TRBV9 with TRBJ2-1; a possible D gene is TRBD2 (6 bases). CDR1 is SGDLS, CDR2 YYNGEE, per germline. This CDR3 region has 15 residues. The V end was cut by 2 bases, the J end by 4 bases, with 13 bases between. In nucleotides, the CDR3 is TGTGCCAGCAGCGTTTCCCTAGCGAGTTACAATGAGCAGTTCTTC. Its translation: CASSVSLASYNEQFF.

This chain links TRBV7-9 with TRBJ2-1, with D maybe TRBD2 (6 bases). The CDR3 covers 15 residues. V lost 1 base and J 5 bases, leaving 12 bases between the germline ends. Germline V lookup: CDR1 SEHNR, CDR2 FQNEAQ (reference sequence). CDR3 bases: TGTGCCAGCAGCTTAGTAAAAGGACTAAACAATGAGCAGTTCTTC. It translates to CASSLVKGLNNEQFF.

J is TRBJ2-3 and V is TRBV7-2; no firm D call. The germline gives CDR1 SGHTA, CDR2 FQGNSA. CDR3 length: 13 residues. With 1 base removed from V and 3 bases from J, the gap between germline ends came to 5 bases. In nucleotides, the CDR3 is TGTGCCAGCAGCTTAGTGGGTACAGATACGCAGTATTTT. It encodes CASSLVGTDTQYF.

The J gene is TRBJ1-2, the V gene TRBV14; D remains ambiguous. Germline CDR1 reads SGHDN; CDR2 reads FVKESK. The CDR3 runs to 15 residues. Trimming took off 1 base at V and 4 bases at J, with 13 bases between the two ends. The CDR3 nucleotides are TGTGCCAGCAGCCAAGGGTCCATAAGACCCTATGGCTACACCTTC. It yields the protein CASSQGSIRPYGYTF.

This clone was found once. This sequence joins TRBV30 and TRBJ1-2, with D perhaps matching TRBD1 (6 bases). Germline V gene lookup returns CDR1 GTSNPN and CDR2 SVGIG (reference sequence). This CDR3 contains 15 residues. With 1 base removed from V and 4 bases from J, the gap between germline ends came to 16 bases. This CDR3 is CAWSARGGPFYGYTF. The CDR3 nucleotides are TGTGCCTGGAGTGCCCGGGGGGGGCCATTCTATGGCTACACCTTC.

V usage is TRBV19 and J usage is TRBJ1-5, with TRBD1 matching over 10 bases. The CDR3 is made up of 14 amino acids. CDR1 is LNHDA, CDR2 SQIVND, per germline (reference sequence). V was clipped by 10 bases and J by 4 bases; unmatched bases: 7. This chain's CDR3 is CATKGQGLNQPQHF. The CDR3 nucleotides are TGTGCCACGAAGGGACAGGGGCTTAATCAGCCCCAGCATTTT.

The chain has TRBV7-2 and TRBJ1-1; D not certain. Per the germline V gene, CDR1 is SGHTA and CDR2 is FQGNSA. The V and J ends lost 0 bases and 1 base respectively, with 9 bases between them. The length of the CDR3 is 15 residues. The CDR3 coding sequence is TGTGCCAGCAGCTTAGCTAGGGCGACGAACACTGAAGCTTTCTTT. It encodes CASSLARATNTEAFF.

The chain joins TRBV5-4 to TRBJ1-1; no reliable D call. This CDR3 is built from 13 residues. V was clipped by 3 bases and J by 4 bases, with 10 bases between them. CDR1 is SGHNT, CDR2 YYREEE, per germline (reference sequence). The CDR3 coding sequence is TGTGCCAGCAGCTCCCGGGAACTCACTGAAGCTTTCTTT. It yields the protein CASSSRELTEAFF.

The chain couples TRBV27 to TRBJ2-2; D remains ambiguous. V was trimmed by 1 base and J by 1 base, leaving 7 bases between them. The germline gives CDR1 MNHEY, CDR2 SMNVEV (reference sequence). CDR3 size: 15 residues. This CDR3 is CASSLFQRNTGELFF. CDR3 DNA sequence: TGTGCCAGCAGTTTATTTCAACGGAACACCGGGGAGCTGTTTTTT.

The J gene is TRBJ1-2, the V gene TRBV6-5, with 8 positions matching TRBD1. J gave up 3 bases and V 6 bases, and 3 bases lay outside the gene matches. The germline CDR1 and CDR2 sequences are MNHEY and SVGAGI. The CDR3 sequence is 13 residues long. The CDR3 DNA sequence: TGTGCCAGCAGCCAGGGACAGGACTATGGCTACACCTTC. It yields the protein CASSQGQDYGYTF.

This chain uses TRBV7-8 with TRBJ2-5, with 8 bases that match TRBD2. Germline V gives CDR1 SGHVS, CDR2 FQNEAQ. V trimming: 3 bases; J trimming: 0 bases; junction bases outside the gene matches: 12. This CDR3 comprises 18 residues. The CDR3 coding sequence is TGTGCCAGCAGCTTGGAGAGGAGGGTAGCGGGGAACCAAGAGACCCAGTACTTC. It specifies CASSLERRVAGNQETQYF.

CDR3 bases: TGTGCCAGCAGTTACCAGGGGAGGAGGGATACGCAGTATTTT. Protein sequence: CASSYQGRRDTQYF. The chain carries TRBV6-5 and TRBJ2-3, with D tentatively TRBD1 or TRBD2 (6 bases each). This CDR3 contains 14 residues. Germline assignment: CDR1 MNHEY and CDR2 SVGAGI. Trimming shortened V by 2 bases and J by 6 bases, and 12 bases separated the two germline ends.

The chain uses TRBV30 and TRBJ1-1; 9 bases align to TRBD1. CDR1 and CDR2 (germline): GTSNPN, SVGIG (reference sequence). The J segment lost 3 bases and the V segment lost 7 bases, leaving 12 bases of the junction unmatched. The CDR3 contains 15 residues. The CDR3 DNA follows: TGTGCCTCCAGGGACAGGGAGGGCGGGTACACTGAAGCTTTCTTT. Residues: CASRDREGGYTEAFF.

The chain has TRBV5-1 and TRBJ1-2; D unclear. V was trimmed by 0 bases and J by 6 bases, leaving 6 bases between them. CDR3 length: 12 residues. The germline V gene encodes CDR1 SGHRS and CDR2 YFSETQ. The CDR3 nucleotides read TGCGCCAGCAGCTTGGACAGTAATGGCTACACCTTC. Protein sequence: CASSLDSNGYTF.

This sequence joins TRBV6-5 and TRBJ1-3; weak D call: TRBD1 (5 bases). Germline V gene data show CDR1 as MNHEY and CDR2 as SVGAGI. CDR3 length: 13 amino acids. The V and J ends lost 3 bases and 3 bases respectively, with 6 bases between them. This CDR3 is CASSYRGGNTIYF. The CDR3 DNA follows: TGTGCCAGCAGTTATAGGGGTGGAAACACCATATATTTT.

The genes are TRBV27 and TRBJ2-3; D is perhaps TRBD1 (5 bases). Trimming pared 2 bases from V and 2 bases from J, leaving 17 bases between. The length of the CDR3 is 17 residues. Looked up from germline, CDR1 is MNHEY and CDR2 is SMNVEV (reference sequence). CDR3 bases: TGTGCCAGCAGTTTAATGGCAGGGCGAACGTTCACAGATACGCAGTATTTT. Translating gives CASSLMAGRTFTDTQYF.